This T cell receptor (beta chain) is from a study of T cell changes during pregnancy in multiple sclerosis. The CDR3 is 12 residues long. The ends lost 7 bases at V and 8 bases at J; junction bases unmatched: 5. Germline CDR1 is SEHNR and CDR2 is FQNEAQ (reference sequence). The method was immunoSEQ multiplex PCR; TCRdb's version includes in-frame clones alone and lacks a portion of them. The data contain some 47,000 clones, 88% of them seen just once; the ten biggest clones take up roughly 5.5%. This clone has just a few counts. The source was CD8+ T cells from peripheral blood mononuclear cells, collected after pregnancy. This TCR was recovered from a female donor in good health, enrolled as a control in a pregnancy study. The chain uses TRBV7-9 and TRBJ2-1; 7 positions agree with TRBD1. This CDR3 is CASTEGAYEQFF. The DNA for the CDR3 is TGTGCCAGCACCGAGGGGGCCTATGAGCAGTTCTTC.